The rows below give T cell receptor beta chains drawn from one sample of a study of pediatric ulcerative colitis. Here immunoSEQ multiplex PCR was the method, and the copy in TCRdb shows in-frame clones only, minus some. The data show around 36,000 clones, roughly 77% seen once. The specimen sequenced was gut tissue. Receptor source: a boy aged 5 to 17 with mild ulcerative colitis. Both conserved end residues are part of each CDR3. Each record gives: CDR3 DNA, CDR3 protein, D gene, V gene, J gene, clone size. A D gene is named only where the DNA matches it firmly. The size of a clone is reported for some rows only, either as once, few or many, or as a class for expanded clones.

TGTGCCAGCTCCCGGAGGGCGGAACCTAGCACAGATACGCAGTATTTT,CASSRRAEPSTDTQYF,NA,TRBV11-2,TRBJ2-3,few
TGTGCCCAGAACAGACCCGCTAACTATGGCTACACCTTC,CAQNRPANYGYTF,NA,TRBV30,TRBJ1-2,NA
TGCGCCAGCAGCCAAGGGTCCCCGACTCTGAACACTGAAGCTTTCTTT,CASSQGSPTLNTEAFF,NA,TRBV4-1,TRBJ1-1,NA
TGTGCCAGCAGCTATCGGACAGGGAACACTGAAGCTTTCTTT,CASSYRTGNTEAFF,TRBD1,TRBV7-9,TRBJ1-1,NA
TGCGCCAGCAGGGACAAGGGGAACACTGAAGCTTTCTTT,CASRDKGNTEAFF,NA,TRBV5-1,TRBJ1-1,NA
TGTGCCAGCAGCCCCCAGACAGGGGCGAACACCGGGGAGCTGTTTTTT,CASSPQTGANTGELFF,TRBD1,TRBV7-6,TRBJ2-2,NA
TGTGCCAGCACACCCGCGGGGACACGCACAGATACGCAGTATTTT,CASTPAGTRTDTQYF,NA,TRBV7-8,TRBJ2-3,NA
TGCGCCAGCAGCCAAGGGACTAGGGGCTACAATGAGCAGTTCTTC,CASSQGTRGYNEQFF,TRBD2,TRBV4-1,TRBJ2-1,once
TGTGCCAGCAGCTTGGCCCACAACGGGGAGCTGTTTTTT,CASSLAHNGELFF,NA,TRBV5-8,TRBJ2-2,NA
TGTGCCAGCAGCTTGGCCCAATATGGGTCACCCCTCCACTTT,CASSLAQYGSPLHF,NA,TRBV5-8,TRBJ1-6,NA
TGTGCCAGCAGCATCGGACACGGGAACTATGGCTACACCTTC,CASSIGHGNYGYTF,NA,TRBV5-5,TRBJ1-2,NA
TGCAGCGTTGAAGATGGATCCGGACTAGCGGGGGTGCAGTACTTC,CSVEDGSGLAGVQYF,TRBD2,TRBV29-1,TRBJ2-7,NA
TGTGCCAGCAGCTTGAAAGGGACAGGGGATTCACCCCTCCACTTT,CASSLKGTGDSPLHF,TRBD1,TRBV5-8,TRBJ1-6,NA
TGTGCCAGCAGCTTTTTCAGCGGGGGAACCTACGAGCAGTACTTC,CASSFFSGGTYEQYF,TRBD2,TRBV11-3,TRBJ2-7,once
TGCGCCAGCAGCCCGACCTGGGTCGGCGAGCAGTACTTC,CASSPTWVGEQYF,NA,TRBV5-1,TRBJ2-7,NA
TGTGCCAGCAGCCCTGACAGGTCCTCCCCTGGAAACACCATATATTTT,CASSPDRSSPGNTIYF,NA,TRBV5-4,TRBJ1-3,NA
TGTGCCAGCAGCTTTGGTGGGGGGATCTCCTACGAGCAGTACTTC,CASSFGGGISYEQYF,NA,TRBV7-9,TRBJ2-7,NA
TGTGCCAGCAGCTTAGGTCCGAGGGGCTACGAGCAGTACTTC,CASSLGPRGYEQYF,NA,TRBV11-2,TRBJ2-7,NA
TGTGCCAGCAGTTTTAGTGGCTACGAGCAGTACTTC,CASSFSGYEQYF,NA,TRBV27,TRBJ2-7,NA
TGTGCCAGCAGCTCGTTCCGCGGGGGCACTGAAGCTTTCTTT,CASSSFRGGTEAFF,NA,TRBV11-2,TRBJ1-1,NA
TGTGCCAGCAGTTACTCGCCGGCGGGGGCCTATGGCTACACCTTC,CASSYSPAGAYGYTF,NA,TRBV6-5,TRBJ1-2,NA
TGTGCCAGCAGTGAAGACAGGAATCAGCCCCAGCATTTT,CASSEDRNQPQHF,NA,TRBV2,TRBJ1-5,NA
TGTGCCATCAGTGGAGACAGGTTTCAAGGTGGCTACACCTTC,CAISGDRFQGGYTF,NA,TRBV10-3,TRBJ1-2,NA
TGTGCCAGCAGCCCGGGGGGCAATACGCAGTATTTT,CASSPGGNTQYF,NA,TRBV7-8,TRBJ2-3,NA
TGTGCCTGGAGGGACCTGGGGGATACGCAGTATTTT,CAWRDLGDTQYF,NA,TRBV30,TRBJ2-3,NA
TGCAGTGCTAGAGGGGCCGGGGAGCTGTTTTTT,CSARGAGELFF,NA,TRBV20-1,TRBJ2-2,NA
TGTGCCAGCAACCTACTAGCGGGGGACACGCAGTATTTT,CASNLLAGDTQYF,TRBD2,TRBV6-4,TRBJ2-3,NA
TGTGCCAGCAGCCAAGGCCAGGGGCTCTCTGGAAACACCATATATTTT,CASSQGQGLSGNTIYF,NA,TRBV4-2,TRBJ1-3,NA
TGTGCCAGCAGCGTCAATCTAGCCAAAAACATTCAGTACTTC,CASSVNLAKNIQYF,NA,TRBV2,TRBJ2-4,NA
TGTGCCAGCAGATCCACAGTGAACACTGAAGCTTTCTTT,CASRSTVNTEAFF,NA,TRBV6-1,TRBJ1-1,once
TGTGCCAGCAGCCGAACTCTGACAGGGAAGGAGGAGACCCAGTACTTC,CASSRTLTGKEETQYF,TRBD1,TRBV13,TRBJ2-5,NA
TGTGCCAGCAATCGACTAGCTGATATCGAGACCCAGTACTTC,CASNRLADIETQYF,TRBD2,TRBV2,TRBJ2-5,NA
TGCAGCGTCATCACCGACAGGTCGAAATGGAACACTGAAGCTTTCTTT,CSVITDRSKWNTEAFF,NA,TRBV29-1,TRBJ1-1,NA
TGTGCCAGCAGCTTAACGGGCTGGTATGCTAGCACAGATACGCAGTATTTT,CASSLTGWYASTDTQYF,NA,TRBV11-2,TRBJ2-3,NA
TGCAGTGCCACTCCGGACAATGAGCAGTTCTTC,CSATPDNEQFF,NA,TRBV20-1,TRBJ2-1,NA
TGTGCCAGCAGCGTAGAACCGGGACAGAACACCGGGGAGCTGTTTTTT,CASSVEPGQNTGELFF,NA,TRBV9,TRBJ2-2,NA
TGTGCCAGCAGTGGGACTAGCGGGGGGGCCAATGAGCAGTTCTTC,CASSGTSGGANEQFF,TRBD2,TRBV6-4,TRBJ2-1,NA
TGTGCCAGCAGTTTTAGGGGGGACTCTGGAAACACCATATATTTT,CASSFRGDSGNTIYF,NA,TRBV6-1,TRBJ1-3,NA
TGTGCCAGCAGTGAACGGTCCCAGGTTTACACTGAAGCTTTCTTT,CASSERSQVYTEAFF,NA,TRBV2,TRBJ1-1,NA
TGTGCCAGCAGTGAAGCCGACGGTTACAATCAGCCCCAGCATTTT,CASSEADGYNQPQHF,NA,TRBV6-1,TRBJ1-5,NA
TGTGCCAGCAGCTTACAGGGACAGGGGGTAGATGGCTACACCTTC,CASSLQGQGVDGYTF,TRBD1,TRBV7-2,TRBJ1-2,NA
TGTGCCAGTAGTATAGAGGGCGGGTCTGAAGCTTTCTTT,CASSIEGGSEAFF,NA,TRBV19,TRBJ1-1,NA
TGTGCCTGGAGTGTACCGTCAATAGAAGCTTTCTTT,CAWSVPSIEAFF,NA,TRBV30,TRBJ1-1,few
TGCGCCAGCAGCCAGATGTACCAAGAGACCCAGTACTTC,CASSQMYQETQYF,NA,TRBV5-1,TRBJ2-5,NA
TGTGCCAGCGGTTTGCGGGGGGCCCAAGAGACCCAGTACTTC,CASGLRGAQETQYF,TRBD2,TRBV2,TRBJ2-5,NA
TGTGCCAGCAGCTTAACGGGGACCGGGGAGCTGTTTTTT,CASSLTGTGELFF,NA,TRBV6-6,TRBJ2-2,NA
TGCGCCAGCAGCCGTTATCCCAGGGGGAACCCGAACACTGAAGCTTTCTTT,CASSRYPRGNPNTEAFF,TRBD1,TRBV5-1,TRBJ1-1,NA
TGTGCCAGCAGCACTCTCGGGGATACGCAGTATTTT,CASSTLGDTQYF,NA,TRBV5-8,TRBJ2-3,NA
TGTGCCAGCAGCTTAGGAGGACTAGCGGGGCAGTTCTTC,CASSLGGLAGQFF,TRBD2,TRBV7-6,TRBJ2-1,NA
TGTGCCAGCAGTAAAGGACAGCCCCAGCATTTT,CASSKGQPQHF,NA,TRBV2,TRBJ1-5,NA
TGTGCCAGTAGGAAGACAGGGGGAAACTATGGCTACACCTTC,CASRKTGGNYGYTF,TRBD1,TRBV19,TRBJ1-2,NA
TGTGCCAGCAGCCCAAGGGGGGGCGCGAGCACTGAAGCTTTCTTT,CASSPRGGASTEAFF,NA,TRBV11-1,TRBJ1-1,NA
TGCGCCAGCAGCACCTTGGGCGGACAGTACTCCTACGAGCAGTACTTC,CASSTLGGQYSYEQYF,NA,TRBV5-1,TRBJ2-7,NA